This TCR beta chain stems from a study of T-cell reconstitution after alpha-beta-depleted transplantation in children. Unique molecular identifiers featured in how the TCRbeta library was prepared. TCRdb fed the PCR reads into MiXCR, producing one record per CDR3 protein. The sample contains roughly 300,000 distinct CDR3 sequences, approximately 10% of which appear only once. Study results and limitations: After one year, T-cell counts and TCRbeta diversity mostly came from new T cells. Surviving recipient T cells and thymic progenitors accounted for the high day-60 TCRbeta diversity observed in some patients. Where alpha-beta T cells came from about two months after transplant was reportedly several hundred expanded graft clones.

This clonotype occurred many times. Its antigen is as yet unknown. There are 14 residues in the CDR3. Trimming left V 3 bases short and J 6 bases short, with 12 bases between. This receptor was taken from a male patient under 10 years old who had a stem cell transplant for chronic granulomatous disease, so the T cells may come from the graft donor. The V and J genes are TRBV12-3 or TRBV12-4 and TRBJ2-1; unclear D gene. Source: peripheral blood, taken 180 days after TCRalphabeta/CD19-depleted stem cell transplant. CDR3 nucleotide sequence: TGTGCCAGCAGTTTCATCCTTGACTTCAATGAGCAGTTCTTC. Residues: CASSFILDFNEQFF.